The source of this T cell receptor beta chain is a study of OX40 agonist ivuxolimab in advanced cancers. Study-wide background: Prior checkpoint blockade (anti-PD-1, anti-PD-L1 or anti-CTLA-4) was permitted; approximately 40% had it.

Study-wide results and caveats: Within 6 weeks, CD4+ and CD8+ blood T cells expanded clonally at 0.1 to 3.0 mg/kg.

Regarding this clone: Its target is not known.

It was autoimmune disease history or systemic immunosuppression that excluded patients. Some clones are missing from TCRdb's copy, which holds only in-frame ones; the method was immunoSEQ multiplex PCR. The repertoire includes roughly 86,000 clones, 90% to 95% of them detected once, and 0.55% to 0.8% sits in the top ten. CDR1 and CDR2 from the germline V gene are SGHTA and FQGNSA. The CDR3 has 14 residues. With V trimmed by 5 bases and J by 7 bases, 10 bases remained unmatched. The V and J genes are TRBV7-2 and TRBJ2-7; 8 bases are shared with TRBD2. The specimen was CD4+ or CD8+ T cells sorted from blood, collected in a trial of the OX40 agonist ivuxolimab. The TCR comes from an adult with an advanced solid tumor such as melanoma, head and neck, liver or kidney cancer. The chain's CDR3 is CASSTLSGRQEQYF. Here the CDR3 DNA reads TGTGCCAGCAGCACCTTAAGCGGGAGACAAGAGCAGTACTTC. Full variable domain (remainder filled in from reference TRBV7-2 and TRBJ2-7): GAGVSQSPSNKVTEKGKDVELRCDPISGHTALYWYRQSLGQGLEFLIYFQGNSAPDKSGLPSDRFSAERTGGSVSTLTIQRTQQEDSAVYLCASSTLSGRQEQYFGPGTRLTVT.